The source of this TCR beta chain is a study of control samples from healthy donors and cancer patients. Method: immunoSEQ multiplex PCR; TCRdb's copy keeps in-frame clones and lacks some. The sample shows about 410,000 clones, around nine tenths of them seen only once. Germline V gives CDR1 SGHVS, CDR2 FQNEAQ. Trimming removed 0 bases from V and 6 bases from J; junction bases left unmatched: 6. The CDR3 has 16 residues. The V gene is TRBV7-8, the J gene TRBJ2-3, with 10 bases that match TRBD2. This receptor was identified in a man aged 35 to 55 with head and neck cancer. Input material: PBMCs. The DNA of the CDR3 is TGTGCCAGCAGCTTAGCTGGAGCGGGGGGGCCGGATACGCAGTATTTT. This encodes CASSLAGAGGPDTQYF.